The present T cell receptor beta chain was sequenced within a study of STAT3 mutations in large granular lymphocyte leukemia. Remarks on this clone: Antigen unknown.

Libraries were prepared by immunoSEQ multiplex PCR; TCRdb keeps only in-frame clonotypes and omits some of them. Of 10,000 to 15,000 clones listed, around nine tenths are singletons. Findings and limits, study-wide: Clonal expansion was inferred from other time points because no sample existed at each clone's first appearance. Every T-cell large granular lymphocyte leukemia patient had at least one immunodominant TCR beta clonotype.

The origin of this receptor is a man aged 35 to 55 with T-cell large granular lymphocyte leukemia. Some clones in this sample may be carry-over from other donors' samples. The specimen was peripheral blood mononuclear cells.

The CDR3 nucleotides are TGTGCCAGCAGACCTCCACTGGGCCCGGCCACTGAAGCTTTCTTT. Its translation: CASRPPLGPATEAFF. The chain has TRBV6-5 and TRBJ1-1; D ambiguous. Between the trimmed V and J ends, which lost 6 bases and 4 bases, there was a span of 18 bases. The CDR3 is made up of 15 amino acids. Germline CDR1 MNHEY, CDR2 SVGAGI.